This T cell receptor beta chain was captured by sequencing in a study of CD8+CD57+ T cells in acquired aplastic anemia. Whole-study findings and limits: The CD8+ Simpson's diversity of patients and controls was not significantly different. Patients and controls shared fewer than 30 CD8+ CDR3 sequences.

This clonotype occurred many times. Its antigen remains unknown. Researchers used genomic DNA as the template to profile TCR beta VDJ and CDR3. TCRdb itself ran the reads through MiXCR, one entry per CDR3 protein. The data hold fewer than 250,000 distinct CDR3 sequences, with more than 40% observed a single time. In germline, CDR1 is MRHNA, CDR2 SNTAGT. V was cut by 2 bases and J by 7 bases, with 15 bases left in between. The CDR3 runs to 15 residues. Whoever was chosen for sequencing had shown CD8+CD57+ cell expansion by flow cytometry. No therapy was given to patients before blood sampling. The source material was sorted CD4+, CD8+, or CD8+CD57+ T cells (not recorded which) from PBMCs. This receptor was taken from a human donor with aplastic anemia. The J gene is TRBJ2-1, the V gene TRBV6-4, with D possibly matching TRBD2 (6 bases). Written as DNA, the CDR3 is TGTGCCAGCAGTGACAGGGGAGGTCTGGGAAATGAGCAGTTCTTC. Translation gives CASSDRGGLGNEQFF.